The present T cell receptor (beta chain) was sequenced within a study of regulatory T cells in long-lasting Graves disease. Across the whole study: Antithyroid drug exposure in newly diagnosed Graves' patients had lasted under 3 months. Overall study findings and caveats: TCR diversity was lower in persistent than newly diagnosed Graves' disease. Segments TRBV28, TRBJ1-2 and TRBJ2-5 showed preferential usage in persistent disease.

Arm-PCR of CDR3 regions and iRepertoire HTBI primers were the basis on which TCR beta libraries were built. TCRdb processed the multiplex PCR reads anew with MiXCR; each CDR3 protein has one entry. Of about 350,000 distinct CDR3 sequences in the sample, about 17% were seen once. The V and J ends lost 0 bases and 2 bases respectively, with 10 bases between them. The CDR3 runs to 15 residues. Germline assignment: CDR1 SGHRS and CDR2 YFSETQ. Notes on this clonotype: Its antigen is unidentified.

The time point was: newly diagnosed GD, antithyroid drugs for less than 3 months. From RNA extracted from PBMCs, the TCR library was made. Another study also made use of these data, one on T cells in Graves' hyperthyroidism and ophthalmopathy. From that report: Blood samples included most of the expanded thyroid clonotypes exceeding 0.001.

The chain uses TRBV5-1 and TRBJ2-3; D call uncertain. The TCR was taken from a young woman with Graves disease. The sample was peripheral blood mononuclear cells (PBMCs), taken at new diagnosis, from a patient treated with antithyroid drugs. The CDR3 loop is CASSLDIPPTDTQYF. CDR3 sequence (DNA): TGCGCCAGCAGCTTGGACATCCCCCCCACAGATACGCAGTATTTT.